This T cell receptor (beta chain) was identified in a study of graft-versus-host responses after intestinal transplantation. Study-wide results and limits: The recipient marrow held GvH clones, and some of them showed up first in ileum or blood.

CDR3 size: 15 residues. Germline V gene sequence: CDR1 SGHRS, CDR2 YFSETQ. Trimming removed 9 bases at V and 4 bases at J, with 22 bases between. About this clone: The antigen remains unidentified.

Here immunoSEQ multiplex PCR was the method, and the copy in TCRdb shows in-frame clones only, minus some. The table records some 64,000 clones, approximately 91% of them present only once. The specimen comprised unstimulated CD8+ T cells sorted from spleen or lymph node cells, sampled before transplant. This clonotype was obtained from a human donor who was the organ donor for an intestinal transplant. This chain joins TRBV5-1 and TRBJ1-1, with D perhaps matching TRBD1 (6 bases). CDR3 sequence (DNA): TGCGCCACCCGTCGGACAGACCCTTACGGCACTGAAGCTTTCTTT. It translates to CATRRTDPYGTEAFF.